This T cell receptor (beta chain) is drawn from a study of CD8+ T cells in alopecia areata. The sample holds a few counts of this clone. V was clipped by 8 bases and J by 4 bases, with 13 bases between them. This CDR3 has 13 residues. Germline assignment: CDR1 ENHRY and CDR2 SYGVKD. Sequencing used cDNA as its template, made by extracting RNA and reverse transcribing it. Data came from immunoSEQ multiplex PCR; TCRdb stores just in-frame clones and leaves some out. The sample lists under 250,000 clones; around three fifths were seen once. Sequencing was performed on CD4+ T cells sorted from blood, taken at week 0. This clonotype originated in a human donor with alopecia areata. The gene calls are TRBV10-3 and TRBJ2-3; TRBD1 is a possible D gene (6 bases). CDR3 in amino acids: CAISPGAADTQYF. CDR3 DNA sequence: TGTGCCATCTCCCCAGGGGCAGCAGATACGCAGTATTTT.